This entry describes one T cell receptor beta chain. Antigen unknown. These data belong to a study of blood T cells in healthy people across ages. General observations from the study: Among long-lived donors, naive CD4+ cells were more numerous and diversity higher than in aged donors. Unsorted PBMCs ruled out conclusive naive versus antigen-experienced comparison.

A J-beta primer mix and a sample-barcoded 5' primer were used in a second PCR of about 7 to 12 cycles. TCRdb ran MiXCR on the 5' RACE reads and lists one entry per CDR3 protein. The sample has about 640,000 distinct CDR3 sequences, around three fifths seen once. Samples each had at least 5 micrograms of total RNA extracted. Trimming shortened V by 11 bases and J by 1 base, and 16 bases separated the two germline ends. This CDR3 is 14 amino acids long. Germline values: CDR1 MDHEN, CDR2 SYDVKM. Sequencing was performed on blood. The receptor's source is a man between 60 and 70 years old in good health. This rearrangement joins TRBV28 to TRBJ2-3; D could derive from TRBD1 or TRBD2 (7 bases each). The CDR3 DNA sequence: TGTGCCTCAGGGGGGGAGCCCGGCACAGATACGCAGTATTTT. Protein: CASGGEPGTDTQYF.